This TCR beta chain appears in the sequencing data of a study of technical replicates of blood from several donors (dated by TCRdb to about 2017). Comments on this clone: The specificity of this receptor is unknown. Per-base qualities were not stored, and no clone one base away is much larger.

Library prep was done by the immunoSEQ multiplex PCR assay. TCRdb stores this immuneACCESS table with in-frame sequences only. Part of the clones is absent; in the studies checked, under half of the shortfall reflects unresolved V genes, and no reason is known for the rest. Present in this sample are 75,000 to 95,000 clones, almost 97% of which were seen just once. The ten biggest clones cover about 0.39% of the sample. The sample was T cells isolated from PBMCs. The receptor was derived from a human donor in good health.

In nucleotides, the sequence is TGTGCCAGCAGCCAAGGGACAGGGCGTCAGCCCCAGCATTTT. It encodes CASSQGTGRQPQHF. The sequence links TRBV4-2 to TRBJ1-5, and TRBD1 aligns with 8 junction nucleotides. The germline V gene encodes CDR1 LGHNA and CDR2 YNFKEQ. From the cysteine through the phenylalanine, the CDR3 covers 14 amino acids. Only CDR3 DNA is held: 42 bases, read in frame from base 1. Ends trimmed: V by 1 base, J by 6 bases; bases unmatched to a gene: 2.